These T cell receptor beta chains were read from a single sample in a study of early T cells in non-severe SARS-CoV-2 infection. MiXCR, applied by TCRdb to the 5' RACE reads, yields one record per CDR3 protein. The top ten clones hold 5.5% to 7.5% of a sample with roughly 52,000 distinct CDR3 sequences, under 7.5% of them seen once. The material sequenced was whole blood, taken at baseline. Receptors originate from an adult who was a healthcare worker with PCR-confirmed SARS-CoV-2 infection or an uninfected control (not recorded which). CDR3s include the opening cysteine and the closing phenylalanine or tryptophan. The D gene is left open where the match is weak. Expanded clones get a size class; other rows say once, few or many, or leave the size out.

d_call,clone_size,v_call,j_call,cdr3_aa,cdr3_nt
TRBD2,many,TRBV7-3,TRBJ2-5,CASSLASGSSQETQYF,TGTGCCAGCAGCTTAGCTAGCGGTTCATCCCAAGAGACCCAGTACTTC
-,few,TRBV5-8,TRBJ1-4,CASNPNRAATNEKLFF,TGTGCCAGCAACCCAAACAGGGCTGCAACTAATGAAAAACTGTTTTTT
-,many,TRBV19,TRBJ1-5,CASSIGQVNLHQPQHF,TGTGCCAGTAGTATAGGACAGGTCAACCTTCATCAGCCCCAGCATTTT
-,-,TRBV2,TRBJ1-1,CASSDGLNTEAFF,TGTGCCAGCAGTGATGGACTGAACACTGAAGCTTTCTTT
-,few,TRBV11-3,TRBJ2-3,CASSLAPSTVSTDTQYF,TGTGCCAGCAGCTTAGCCCCCTCGACAGTGAGCACAGATACGCAGTATTTT
-,once,TRBV30,TRBJ1-2,CAWSVGGGDDYTF,TGTGCCTGGAGTGTGGGGGGCGGCGATGACTACACCTTC
TRBD2,many,TRBV3-1,TRBJ2-7,CASSPTPHAGGYEQYF,TGTGCCAGCAGCCCAACTCCCCACGCGGGGGGCTACGAGCAGTACTTC
-,-,TRBV18,TRBJ2-5,CASSPLGETQYF,TGTGCCAGCTCACCCCTTGGTGAGACCCAGTACTTC
-,many,TRBV5-1,TRBJ2-3,CASSLDTVVTQYF,TGCGCCAGCAGCTTGGACACCGTAGTTACGCAGTATTTT
-,many,TRBV6-1,TRBJ2-7,CASSFRPPRNEQYF,TGTGCCAGCAGTTTTCGTCCTCCTCGGAACGAGCAGTACTTC
-,many,TRBV5-1,TRBJ2-5,CASSLGSSGAETQYF,TGCGCCAGCAGCTTGGGGTCCTCGGGGGCAGAGACCCAGTACTTC
-,-,TRBV3-1,TRBJ2-2,CASSEERSGHTGELFF,TGTGCCAGCAGCGAGGAGAGGTCAGGGCACACCGGGGAGCTGTTTTTT
-,few,TRBV5-8,TRBJ2-3,CASSLLQSTDTQYF,TGTGCCAGCAGCTTGCTGCAGAGCACAGATACGCAGTATTTT
-,many,TRBV6-1,TRBJ2-1,CASSYRFDNSEQFF,TGTGCCAGCAGCTACAGGTTCGATAACTCTGAGCAGTTCTTC
TRBD2,many,TRBV29-1,TRBJ2-3,CSVEEPRLADTQYF,TGCAGCGTTGAAGAGCCTCGACTAGCGGATACGCAGTATTTT
-,few,TRBV12-3/TRBV12-4,TRBJ1-2,CASSLSGGPYYGYTF,TGTGCCAGCAGTCTCAGTGGCGGTCCCTACTATGGCTACACCTTC
TRBD1,-,TRBV7-3,TRBJ1-2,CASSETGVSNYGYTF,TGTGCCAGCAGCGAGACAGGGGTCTCTAACTATGGCTACACCTTC
-,many,TRBV28,TRBJ2-7,CASSLDWGYEQYF,TGTGCCAGCAGTTTGGACTGGGGCTACGAGCAGTACTTC
-,-,TRBV4-1,TRBJ2-3,CASSQNPAASVDTQYF,TGCGCCAGCAGCCAAAACCCAGCGGCCTCCGTTGATACGCAGTATTTT
-,many,TRBV12-3/TRBV12-4,TRBJ1-1,CASSLRGGLNTEAFF,TGTGCCAGCAGTTTAAGGGGGGGCCTCAACACTGAAGCTTTCTTT
TRBD2,many,TRBV7-2,TRBJ2-2,CASSLRYTGGGELFF,TGTGCCAGCAGCCTACGTTACACGGGAGGCGGGGAGCTGTTTTTT
TRBD2,many,TRBV12-3/TRBV12-4,TRBJ2-3,CASSLADRPTSGASTDTQYF,TGTGCCAGCAGTTTAGCAGATAGACCTACGAGCGGGGCTAGCACAGATACGCAGTATTTT
-,-,TRBV5-1,TRBJ1-4,CASSLPGAGMVEKLFF,TGCGCCAGCAGCCTACCTGGGGCAGGCATGGTGGAAAAACTGTTTTTT
TRBD2,-,TRBV2,TRBJ2-7,CASSEAQGTSGYSAYEQYF,TGTGCCAGCAGTGAAGCGCAGGGGACTAGCGGTTACTCGGCCTACGAGCAGTACTTC
TRBD2,-,TRBV5-1,TRBJ2-7,CASSLGTSGGYEQYF,TGCGCCAGCAGCTTAGGGACTAGCGGGGGATACGAGCAGTACTTC
TRBD1,-,TRBV7-2,TRBJ2-5,CASSRAGGQETQYF,TGTGCCAGCAGCCGAGCAGGGGGCCAAGAGACCCAGTACTTC
-,-,TRBV29-1,TRBJ1-2,CSVAVSSYGYTF,TGCAGCGTCGCAGTGTCTAGCTATGGCTACACCTTC
-,-,TRBV20-1,TRBJ1-5,CSARDGSGDRNQPQHF,TGCAGTGCTAGAGACGGGTCAGGGGACCGCAATCAGCCCCAGCATTTT
-,few,TRBV4-3,TRBJ2-3,CASSPSRRTDTQYF,TGCGCCAGCAGCCCGTCTCGCAGGACAGATACGCAGTATTTT
-,few,TRBV5-6,TRBJ2-3,CASSLEWEPPF,TGTGCCAGCAGCTTGGAATGGGAACCGCCCTTT
-,-,TRBV6-1,TRBJ2-6,CASTWGSGANVLTF,TGTGCCAGCACCTGGGGGTCTGGGGCCAACGTCCTGACTTTC
TRBD2,many,TRBV28,TRBJ2-4,CASSLRGGSNIAKNIQYF,TGTGCCAGCAGTTTACGGGGGGGCTCTAATATAGCCAAAAACATTCAGTACTTC
-,many,TRBV18,TRBJ2-1,CASQDWDTGRNEQFF,TGTGCCAGCCAAGATTGGGACACCGGGCGCAATGAGCAGTTCTTC
TRBD2,-,TRBV12-3/TRBV12-4,TRBJ2-1,CASRIAGYLNEQFF,TGTGCCAGCAGGATAGCGGGGTACCTAAATGAGCAGTTCTTC
TRBD2,-,TRBV3-1,TRBJ2-3,CASSQGLMGGDTDTQYF,TGTGCCAGCAGCCAAGGTCTTATGGGGGGGGACACAGATACGCAGTATTTT
-,-,TRBV19,TRBJ1-4,CASSMVPINEKLFF,TGTGCCAGTAGTATGGTCCCGATAAATGAAAAACTGTTTTTT
-,many,TRBV19,TRBJ1-5,CASSIIGVNQPQHF,TGTGCCAGTAGTATAATCGGGGTAAATCAGCCCCAGCATTTT
TRBD2,-,TRBV10-2,TRBJ2-5,CASSSRRGGRGQETQYF,TGCGCCAGCAGTAGTAGGCGGGGGGGCCGTGGCCAAGAGACCCAGTACTTC
-,-,TRBV2,TRBJ2-2,CASGPDRLAGELFF,TGTGCCAGCGGGCCCGACAGGTTGGCCGGGGAGCTGTTTTTT
-,few,TRBV20-1,TRBJ1-2,CSAGIGYTF,TGCAGTGCTGGTATTGGCTACACCTTC
-,-,TRBV6-6,TRBJ2-7,CASSYSSGVGIYEQYF,TGTGCCAGCAGTTACTCCTCCGGGGTGGGAATCTACGAGCAGTACTTC
-,few,TRBV29-1,TRBJ1-2,CSVEDQEESSYGYTF,TGCAGCGTTGAAGATCAGGAGGAGTCCTCCTATGGCTACACCTTC
-,few,TRBV12-3/TRBV12-4,TRBJ1-1,CASRTRSGNTEAFF,TGTGCCAGCAGAACAAGGTCGGGGAACACTGAAGCTTTCTTT
-,many,TRBV5-6,TRBJ2-7,CASSLGAPAGEQYF,TGTGCCAGCAGCTTGGGGGCCCCGGCGGGCGAGCAGTACTTC
-,many,TRBV4-2,TRBJ1-2,CASSQDQPGANYGYTF,TGTGCCAGCAGCCAAGATCAGCCCGGGGCTAACTATGGCTACACCTTC
-,many,TRBV5-1,TRBJ2-3,CASSLGLAGTDTQYF,TGCGCCAGCAGCTTGGGGTTAGCGGGCACAGATACGCAGTATTTT
-,few,TRBV19,TRBJ1-5,CASRTDHSNQPQHF,TGTGCCAGTAGAACAGATCATAGCAATCAGCCCCAGCATTTT
TRBD1,many,TRBV27,TRBJ1-5,CASRSHGTAQPQHF,TGTGCCAGCAGGAGCCACGGGACAGCTCAGCCCCAGCATTTT
-,many,TRBV7-9,TRBJ1-2,CASPGGRGVDGYTF,TGTGCCAGCCCGGGAGGACGGGGTGTTGATGGCTACACCTTC
TRBD1,-,TRBV10-3,TRBJ2-5,CAISDPDRAETQYF,TGTGCCATCAGTGACCCGGACAGGGCAGAGACCCAGTACTTC
-,many,TRBV28,TRBJ1-3,CASTPGNTIYF,TGTGCCAGCACCCCTGGAAACACCATATATTTT
-,few,TRBV10-3,TRBJ1-4,CAIRKEPGYGEKLFF,TGTGCCATCAGGAAAGAACCAGGGTATGGTGAAAAACTGTTTTTT
-,few,TRBV7-9,TRBJ2-7,CASSLEGGFSYEQYF,TGTGCCAGCAGCTTAGAGGGGGGCTTCAGCTACGAGCAGTACTTC
-,many,TRBV18,TRBJ1-3,CASSPLLDAGSGNTIYF,TGTGCCAGCTCACCTCTCCTGGACGCTGGCTCTGGAAACACCATATATTTT